This TCR beta chain emerged from a study of PD-1 blockade in classical Hodgkin lymphoma (dated by TCRdb to between 2020 and 2021). In the study overall: Nivolumab dosing was 3 mg/kg intravenously every 2 weeks, continuing until either disease progression or unacceptable toxicity. The study used TCR beta sequencing and CyTOF to define a peripheral blood immune signature of response to PD-1 blockade in classical Hodgkin lymphoma. On the study overall, not on this receptor specifically: The study was limited to a single clinical trial cohort, and causes of repertoire differences, possibly disease activity or prior therapy, remained undefined. Newly diagnosed patients were reported to have lower baseline TCR diversity than healthy donors, and relapsed/refractory patients were reported to have lower baseline TCR diversity still. Among trial patients, those achieving complete response had baseline diversity similar to that of newly diagnosed patients, while diversity was significantly lower in partial responders and progressors. Patients starting nivolumab less than 1 year after ASCT had lower diversity and were excluded from later analyses to avoid confounding by immune reconstitution. CD4+ but not CD8+ TCR diversity rose significantly by C4D1 (p=0.0027 vs p=0.16), most apparent in complete responders (p=0.02).

Genomic DNA was isolated using the Qiagen DNeasy kit from unsorted PBMCs as well as from negatively selected CD4+ and CD8+ fractions. Using primers that anneal to V and J segments, immunoSEQ multiplex PCR amplified the TCR beta CDR3 regions. A synthetic immune receptor repertoire was used to minimize amplification bias, and remaining bias was computationally removed after sequencing. From the authors' description of their analysis: Repertoire diversity was quantified as the Shannon entropy index using custom Python scripts. Unsorted, CD4+ and CD8+ repertoires were examined separately, except in combined analyses, for which CD4+ and CD8+ sequences were merged in silico. A clone was considered expanded if an increase in frequency of at least 2-fold after treatment relative to C1D1 was found, and a pseudocount of 0.5 was applied to clones undetected at baseline. Clones with 0 or 1 copy at C1D1 were classified as singleton clones, and clones with 2 or more copies were classified as non-singleton clones. By matching protein sequences in sorted samples from the same patient, clones expanded in unsorted samples were annotated as CD4+, CD8+ or unknown. Diversity changes from C1D1 to C4D1 were tested in paired samples using Wilcoxon tests. The clones in this table, taken by TCRdb from immuneACCESS, are in-frame only. Not every clone is retained; where verified, under half of the shortfall comes from an unresolved V gene, and the cause of the rest is unknown. V, J and clone size are taken as reported in that table, and D and trimming were inferred from the DNA itself. The sample table lists about 49,000 clones, around 89% of them with a count of one. The ten biggest clones cover around 14% of the sample.

As for this clone: Its cognate antigen has yet to be identified. No base quality information exists; no much larger clone differs at one position.

The time point label on this specimen signifies: cycle 4 day 1 (C4D1), after six to seven weeks of nivolumab. Relapse after autologous stem cell transplantation had occurred in all trial patients, and cohorts A, B and C were distinguished by prior brentuximab vedotin exposure. The trial cohort was composed of over 50 patients with relapsed/refractory classical Hodgkin lymphoma, for whom complete response, partial response or progressive disease was recorded as best overall response. Single-agent nivolumab was administered to trial patients in the multi-cohort phase II CheckMate 205 trial. An independent review committee assessed best overall response by applying the 2007 International Working Group response criteria. Trial PBMCs were obtained immediately prior to nivolumab initiation (C1D1) and on therapy at cycle 2 day 1 and cycle 4 day 1. After peripheral blood was drawn into 8 mL Vacutainer Cell Preparation Tubes, PBMCs were isolated by centrifugation and then cryopreserved.

Sequencing was performed on peripheral blood mononuclear cells (PBMCs), taken before the fourth cycle of nivolumab. This TCR derives from a human donor with classical Hodgkin lymphoma.

The CDR3 is CASGSTAGFDYGYTF. The sequenced DNA is TGTGCTAGTGGTTCGACCGCAGGATTCGACTATGGCTACACCTTC. This chain joins TRBV12-5 to TRBJ1-2; the D gene cannot be named for sure. CDR1 and CDR2, per the germline V gene, are LGHNT and FRNRAP. The junction shows trimming of 4 bases on V and 3 bases on J, plus 15 bases between the germline ends. The CDR3 measures 15 amino acids from cysteine to phenylalanine. Only the CDR3 portion is preserved as DNA: 45 bases, with reading frame beginning at the first base. With all but the CDR3 taken from the reference TRBV12-5 and TRBJ1-2 genes, the full variable domain is: DARVTQTPRHKVTEMGQEVTMRCQPILGHNTVFWYRQTMMQGLELLAYFRNRAPLDDSGMPKDRFSAEMPDATLATLKIQPSEPRDSAVYFCASGSTAGFDYGYTFGSGTRLTVV.